This entry lists 31 T cell receptor beta chains sequenced from one sample in a study of cytomegalovirus exposure and HLA in healthy donors. Profiled with immunoSEQ multiplex PCR; TCRdb holds only in-frame clones, not every one. The data show over 110,000 clones, just under 85% seen once. Sequencing was performed on PBMCs. The receptors here all came from a woman in her twenties or thirties in good health and CMV-seronegative.

The chain links TRBV18 to TRBJ2-1, with 14 bases aligning to TRBD2. V shed 4 bases, J shed 0 bases, and the junction held 17 bases outside the gene matches. Germline V lookup: CDR1 KGHSH, CDR2 LQKENI. This CDR3 is built from 22 residues. CDR3 in amino acids: CASSLLLVGLAGGLSSYNEQFF. Here the CDR3 DNA reads TGTGCCAGCTCACTACTACTCGTTGGACTAGCGGGGGGCTTAAGCTCCTACAATGAGCAGTTCTTC.

The rearrangement joins TRBV5-4 to TRBJ2-3; the D is unclear. The CDR3 has 15 residues. Trimming cost V 2 bases and J 0 bases, with 10 bases left between them. Germline CDR1 and CDR2: SGHNT and YYREEE (reference sequence). CDR3 in amino acids: CASSFYSTSTDTQYF. The DNA of the CDR3 is TGTGCCAGCAGCTTCTATAGCACAAGCACAGATACGCAGTATTTT.

This rearrangement joins TRBV30 to TRBJ1-1; TRBD1 aligns across 9 bases. The germline V gene encodes CDR1 GTSNPN and CDR2 SVGIG (reference sequence). Trimming took 3 bases from V and 3 from J; bases not matched to a gene: 5. This CDR3 comprises 14 residues. CDR3 coding DNA: TGTGCCTGGAGCCTTACAGGGGGCTACACTGAAGCTTTCTTT. Translated, it gives CAWSLTGGYTEAFF.

The chain links TRBV19 to TRBJ2-1; 7 bases match TRBD1. The CDR3 has 15 residues. V trimming: 5 bases; J trimming: 2 bases; junction bases outside the gene matches: 6. Germline V CDR1 and CDR2: LNHDA, SQIVND (reference sequence). The CDR3 here is CASSPRDRTYNEQFF. The CDR3 DNA follows: TGTGCCAGTAGTCCCCGGGACAGAACCTACAATGAGCAGTTCTTC.

The V and J genes are TRBV5-8 and TRBJ1-2, with D perhaps TRBD1 (6 bases). Germline V gene data show CDR1 as SGHTS and CDR2 as YDEGEE. Trimming took 2 bases from V and 8 from J, leaving 28 bases between them. The CDR3 loop spans 18 amino acids. The CDR3 region has the DNA TGTGCCAGCAGCTTTTGGGGCGGAGGACAGTCAACCCTGGGAGGCTACACCTTC. Encoded protein: CASSFWGGGQSTLGGYTF.

This clone has just one count. The chain uses TRBV6-5 and TRBJ2-5; maybe TRBD2 (5 bases). Trimming left V 2 bases short and J 14 bases short, with 18 bases between. Per the germline V gene, CDR1 is MNHEY and CDR2 is SVGAGI. The CDR3 loop spans 13 amino acids. CDR3 nucleotide sequence: TGTGCCAGCAGTTACCTCCGCGGGCAGGCCCCCTACTTC. Amino acids: CASSYLRGQAPYF.

CDR3 in DNA: TGTGCCAGTTCGTTTCAGAATAATTCACCCCTCCACTTT. Protein sequence: CASSFQNNSPLHF. The genes are TRBV19 and TRBJ1-6; D not certain. In germline, CDR1 is LNHDA, CDR2 SQIVND (reference sequence). The CDR3 covers 13 residues. Trimming shortened V by 8 bases and J by 5 bases, and 10 bases separated the two germline ends.

The genes are TRBV2 and TRBJ2-3; TRBD2 matches 13 bases. V shed 8 bases, J shed 3 bases, and the junction held 2 bases outside the gene matches. This CDR3 is built from 14 residues. Germline CDR1 is SNHLY and CDR2 is FYNNEI. The DNA for the CDR3 is TGTGCCAGCGGACTAGCGGGGGTAACAGATACGCAGTATTTT. Encoded protein: CASGLAGVTDTQYF.

The CDR3 sequence: CASSPGSGNTIYF. CDR3 nucleotide sequence: TGTGCCAGCAGCCCAGGCTCTGGAAACACCATATATTTT. This chain connects TRBV11-3 to TRBJ1-3; no reliable D call. V was trimmed by 5 bases and J by 0 bases, leaving 5 bases between them. Germline CDR1 is SGHNT and CDR2 is YENEEA. The CDR3 extends over 13 amino acids.

The rearrangement uses TRBV6-5 and TRBJ1-2, with D possibly TRBD1 on 5 matching bases. CDR3 length equals 15 residues. Per germline, CDR1 MNHEY and CDR2 SVGAGI. V lost 0 bases to trimming and J lost 8 bases, with 16 bases between them. Here the CDR3 DNA reads TGTGCCAGCAGTTACTCCTGGGGCTCGGTCGAAGGCTACACCTTC. As protein: CASSYSWGSVEGYTF.

This rearrangement joins TRBV6-5 to TRBJ1-6; D gene ambiguous. The germline V gene has CDR1 MNHEY and CDR2 SVGAGI. The CDR3 spans 13 residues. V was trimmed by 0 bases and J by 15 bases, leaving 12 bases between them. The CDR3 DNA sequence: TGTGCCAGCAGTTACTCCCTAGGTGGTGTCCTCCACTTT. Translated, it gives CASSYSLGGVLHF.

This clone is judged medium-sized. The gene calls are TRBV7-2 and TRBJ1-2; tentative D call: TRBD1 (5 bases). The CDR3 is 13 amino acids. Germline lookup yields CDR1 SGHTA and CDR2 FQGNSA. V was pared by 8 bases and J by 2 bases, with 12 bases between. The CDR3 here is CASGGGINYGYTF. The CDR3 DNA follows: TGTGCCAGCGGCGGGGGGATAAACTATGGCTACACCTTC.

V is TRBV2 and J is TRBJ2-3; D perhaps matches TRBD1 (6 bases). The germline CDR1 and CDR2 sequences are SNHLY and FYNNEI. The CDR3 consists of 13 residues. Trimming removed 7 bases at V and 4 bases at J, with 12 bases between. CDR3 protein: CASNGQGPDTQYF. The CDR3 DNA reads as TGTGCCAGCAACGGGCAGGGGCCAGATACGCAGTATTTT.

V usage is TRBV7-9 and J usage is TRBJ1-6; 9 bases fit TRBD1. The CDR3 sequence is 15 residues long. Germline V gene lookup returns CDR1 SEHNR and CDR2 FQNEAQ (reference sequence). Trimming cost V 4 bases and J 10 bases; bases outside gene matches: 8. CDR3 sequence: CASSSEQGAGSPLHF. For the CDR3, the DNA is TGTGCCAGCAGCTCTGAACAGGGGGCAGGGTCACCCCTCCACTTT.

In its sample, this clone was seen once. The rearrangement uses TRBV7-3 and TRBJ2-5; D is possibly TRBD1 (5 bases). The CDR3 has 15 amino acids. Trimming shortened V by 0 bases and J by 2 bases, and 10 bases separated the two germline ends. The germline V gene encodes CDR1 SGHTA and CDR2 FQGTGA. CDR3 bases: TGTGCCAGCAGCTTAACGGGGCACCCACAAGAGACCCAGTACTTC. Its protein is CASSLTGHPQETQYF. The variable domain in full, with the rest retrieved from reference TRBV7-3 and TRBJ2-5, is GAGVSQTPSNKVTEKGKYVELRCDPISGHTALYWYRQSLGQGPEFLIYFQGTGAADDSGLPNDRFFAVRPEGSVSTLKIQRTERGDSAVYLCASSLTGHPQETQYFGPGTRLLVL.

The rearrangement joins TRBV7-9 to TRBJ2-1, with 9 bases fitting TRBD1. V gave up 3 bases and J gave up 6 bases; unmatched junction bases: 6. There are 15 residues in the CDR3. The germline CDR1 and CDR2 sequences are SEHNR and FQNEAQ (reference sequence). The CDR3 region is CASSLGQGPTNEQFF. The CDR3 DNA sequence: TGTGCCAGCAGCTTGGGACAGGGTCCCACCAATGAGCAGTTCTTC.

The chain combines TRBV7-9 with TRBJ2-3; D gene uncertain. From germline, CDR1 is SEHNR and CDR2 FQNEAQ (reference sequence). The CDR3 loop spans 14 amino acids. Trimming removed 2 bases from V and 5 bases from J, with 11 bases in between. CDR3 amino acids: CASSLSRAGDTQYF. The CDR3 DNA sequence: TGTGCCAGCAGCTTATCCAGAGCAGGAGATACGCAGTATTTT.

This clone was found once. The rearrangement links TRBV4-3 to TRBJ1-2; tentative D call: TRBD1 (6 bases). Trimming cost V 4 bases and J 4 bases, with 19 bases left between them. CDR3 length: 16 amino acids. The germline gives CDR1 LGHNA, CDR2 YSLEER. DNA for the CDR3: TGCGCCAGCAGCCCCGAACCCCAGGGGAAGGCCTATGGCTACACCTTC. Its translation: CASSPEPQGKAYGYTF.

The V gene is TRBV7-3, the J gene TRBJ2-7; possibly TRBD1 for D (6 bases). The germline V gene encodes CDR1 SGHTA and CDR2 FQGTGA. The V gene lost 3 bases and the J gene lost 2 bases, with 17 bases spanning the gap. CDR3 length equals 16 residues. The CDR3 DNA follows: TGTGCCAGCAGCTTGGTTCAGCTGGACAGACCCTACGAGCAGTACTTC. Protein product: CASSLVQLDRPYEQYF.

CDR3 sequence reads: CASSRTQYEQYF. DNA for the CDR3: TGTGCCAGCAGCCGGACACAATACGAGCAGTACTTC. The rearrangement links TRBV9 to TRBJ2-7; perhaps TRBD1 as D (5 bases). CDR1 is SGDLS, CDR2 YYNGEE, per germline. V was clipped by 4 bases and J by 4 bases, with 9 bases between them. The CDR3 consists of 12 residues.

This clone was recorded only once. This chain's CDR3 is CASSLYRAVDEQYF. CDR3 coding DNA: TGCGCCAGCAGCTTGTACAGGGCTGTGGACGAGCAGTACTTC. V is TRBV5-1 and J is TRBJ2-7; D may be TRBD1 (6 bases). V lost 1 base and J lost 5, with 13 bases in between. Germline V gene lookup returns CDR1 SGHRS and CDR2 YFSETQ. This CDR3 has 14 residues.

This clone was seen at least ten times. The rearrangement uses TRBV4-1 and TRBJ1-4, with D possibly matching TRBD1 (6 bases). The CDR3 covers 14 residues. The V and J ends lost 5 bases and 7 bases respectively, with 14 bases between them. Germline V lookup: CDR1 MGHRA, CDR2 YSYEKL. The CDR3 region has the DNA TGCGCCAGCAGCGGGACACAGGGTTTTGAAAAACTGTTTTTT. Translation gives CASSGTQGFEKLFF.

V usage is TRBV7-3 and J usage is TRBJ2-3, with TRBD2 matching over 14 bases. J lost 6 bases, V lost 6 bases, and 2 bases had no gene match. Looked up from germline, CDR1 is SGHTA and CDR2 is FQGTGA. The CDR3 runs 14 residues. The CDR3 DNA sequence: TGTGCCAGCAGTCGGACTAGCGGGGGGGATACGCAGTATTTT. As protein: CASSRTSGGDTQYF.

Details on this clone: Different DNA sequences within this sample yield the same CDR3. The chain carries TRBV5-6 and TRBJ2-5, with D hard to call. The CDR3 length is 11 residues. V was cut by 2 bases and J by 5 bases, with 4 bases left in between. CDR1 and CDR2 (germline): SGHDT, YYEEEE. In DNA, the CDR3 is TGTGCCAGCAGCTTTCGGGAGACCCAGTACTTC. This sequence encodes CASSFRETQYF. Drawing the rest from reference TRBV5-6 and TRBJ2-5, the complete variable domain is DAGVTQSPTHLIKTRGQQVTLRCSPKSGHDTVSWYQQALGQGPQFIFQYYEEEERQRGNFPDRFSGHQFPNYSSELNVNALLLGDSALYLCASSFRETQYFGPGTRLLVL.

The count of this clone is one. The chain has TRBV6-5 and TRBJ2-7; 7 positions match TRBD1. CDR3 length equals 16 residues. CDR1 is MNHEY, CDR2 SVGAGI, per germline. The V segment lost 2 bases and the J segment 3 bases; nucleotides outside the gene matches: 10. The CDR3 protein is CASSYRKRTGNYEQYF. In DNA, the CDR3 is TGTGCCAGCAGTTACAGGAAACGGACAGGCAACTACGAGCAGTACTTC.

This clone was counted between two and nine times. This chain links TRBV9 with TRBJ1-6; 7 nucleotides line up with TRBD1. The V gene's germline CDR1 is SGDLS and CDR2 YYNGEE. This CDR3 comprises 15 residues. V shed 1 base, J shed 7 bases, and the junction held 5 bases outside the gene matches. The CDR3 DNA reads as TGTGCCAGCAGCGTAACGGCAGGGGGGAATTCACCCCTCCACTTT. It encodes CASSVTAGGNSPLHF.

The chain employs TRBV7-3 and TRBJ1-6; D is possibly TRBD1 (6 bases). The germline V and J ends were trimmed by 1 base and 8 bases, with 21 bases remaining between them. There are 18 residues in the CDR3. The germline CDR1 and CDR2 sequences are SGHTA and FQGTGA. CDR3 sequence (DNA): TGTGCCAGCAGCTTAAAACCCCCCGTCACAGGGACATATTCACCCCTCCACTTT. Protein sequence: CASSLKPPVTGTYSPLHF.

The chain couples TRBV19 to TRBJ1-5; D might be TRBD1 (6 bases). Per germline, CDR1 LNHDA and CDR2 SQIVND (reference sequence). The ends were cut back, 2 bases at V and 0 bases at J, with 11 bases in the middle. The CDR3 spans 16 residues. CDR3 region: CASSISGAHSNQPQHF. CDR3 DNA sequence: TGTGCCAGTAGTATATCAGGGGCCCATAGCAATCAGCCCCAGCATTTT.

The V and J genes are TRBV7-2 and TRBJ2-1; 8 nucleotides line up with TRBD1. Germline lookup yields CDR1 SGHTA and CDR2 FQGNSA. V was pared by 0 bases and J by 6 bases, with 1 base of the junction left unmatched. This CDR3 has 14 amino acids. The DNA for the CDR3 is TGTGCCAGCAGCTTAGCTACAGGGGGCAATGAGCAGTTCTTC. This sequence encodes CASSLATGGNEQFF. Looking up the rest from reference TRBV7-2 and TRBJ2-1 gives the full variable domain: GAGVSQSPSNKVTEKGKDVELRCDPISGHTALYWYRQSLGQGLEFLIYFQGNSAPDKSGLPSDRFSAERTGGSVSTLTIQRTQQEDSAVYLCASSLATGGNEQFFGPGTRLTVL.

The V gene is TRBV7-2, the J gene TRBJ1-3, with 9 nucleotides matching TRBD1. With 0 bases clipped from V and 4 bases from J, the junction kept 10 bases outside the gene matches. Looked up from germline, CDR1 is SGHTA and CDR2 is FQGNSA. This CDR3 is 18 amino acids long. The CDR3 DNA sequence: TGTGCCAGCAGCTTAGCCCCCCCCGGGACAGGGCCCGGAAACACCATATATTTT. It yields the protein CASSLAPPGTGPGNTIYF.

This chain connects TRBV10-3 to TRBJ2-5, with D tentatively TRBD2 (6 bases). With 11 bases removed from V and 5 bases from J, the gap between germline ends came to 15 bases. The CDR3 contains 12 residues. Germline-derived CDR1 and CDR2 are ENHRY and SYGVKD. CDR3 nucleotide sequence: TGTGCCGCCTCCCCTAGCGAGGAGACCCAGTACTTC. Translation: CAASPSEETQYF.